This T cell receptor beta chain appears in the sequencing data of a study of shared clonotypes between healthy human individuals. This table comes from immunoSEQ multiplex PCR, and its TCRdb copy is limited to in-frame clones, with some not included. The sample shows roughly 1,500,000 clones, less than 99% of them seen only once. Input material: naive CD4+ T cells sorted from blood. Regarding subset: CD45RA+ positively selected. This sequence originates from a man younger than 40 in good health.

The CDR3, as DNA: TGTGCCAGCAGCTCCTCGGGGGGCTACTATGGCTACACCTTC. Translated: CASSSSGGYYGYTF. The rearrangement uses TRBV7-2 and TRBJ1-2, with D tentatively TRBD1 (6 bases). The length of the CDR3 is 14 residues. Looked up from germline, CDR1 is SGHTA and CDR2 is FQGNSA. V lost 4 bases, J lost 3 bases, and 12 bases lay in between.